Following are 23 T cell receptor beta chains from one sample sequenced in a study of shared clonotypes between healthy human individuals. The protocol was immunoSEQ multiplex PCR, while the TCRdb copy is restricted to in-frame clones and leaves out a portion. The table shows 2 million to 2.5 million clones, with 85% to 95% occurring only once. Positive CCR7 selection of CD45RO-negative cells yielded the naive CD8 cells, and terminally differentiated effector memory CD45RA+ cells were excluded. What was sequenced was naive CD8+ T cells from PBMCs. The receptors here all came from a man between 18 and 29 years old in good health. Some clones in this sample may be carry-over from other donors' samples.

This clone was seen only once. The CDR3: CASSQFTGGGETQYF. As DNA, the CDR3 is TGCGCCAGCAGCCAATTCACAGGGGGCGGAGAGACCCAGTACTTC. The V and J genes are TRBV4-1 and TRBJ2-5; 9 positions match TRBD1. The CDR3 runs 15 residues. V lost 2 bases, J lost 4 bases, and 5 bases stayed unmatched. Germline CDR1 and CDR2: MGHRA and YSYEKL.

This rearrangement joins TRBV4-3 to TRBJ1-1, with unresolved D. The germline V and J ends were trimmed by 5 bases and 2 bases, with 27 bases remaining between them. Germline V gene lookup returns CDR1 LGHNA and CDR2 YSLEER. The CDR3 is 19 amino acids. The CDR3 sequence: CASSYHQSTSYSGNTEAFF. The DNA of the CDR3 is TGCGCCAGCAGCTACCACCAATCAACCTCTTATTCGGGAAACACTGAAGCTTTCTTT.

For the CDR3, the DNA is TGTGCCAGCAGCTCATCCTACAGGGATGGGGAGACCCAGTACTTC. This sequence encodes CASSSSYRDGETQYF. V gene TRBV11-2 combines with J gene TRBJ2-5; TRBD1 is a possible D gene (6 bases). CDR3 size: 15 residues. Germline V gene sequence: CDR1 SGHAT, CDR2 FQNNGV. V lost 4 bases to trimming and J lost 5 bases, with 17 bases between them.

In regard to this clone: The same CDR3 is also encoded by other DNA sequences in this sample. The rearrangement joins TRBV6-1 to TRBJ2-7, with 9 bases lining up with TRBD1. Germline values: CDR1 MNHNS, CDR2 SASEGT. The CDR3 has 14 amino acids. The V gene end was trimmed by 6 bases and the J gene end by 3 bases; junction bases not matched to a gene: 6. CDR3 nucleotides: TGTGCCAGCAGCGACGGGACAGGGCTCTACGAGCAGTACTTC. Protein sequence: CASSDGTGLYEQYF.

V gene TRBV7-2 combines with J gene TRBJ1-1; 8 bases map to TRBD1. The CDR3 spans 14 residues. Trimming took 5 bases from V and 1 from J; bases not matched to a gene: 3. The germline CDR1 and CDR2 sequences are SGHTA and FQGNSA. CDR3 in amino acids: CASSTTGENTEAFF. CDR3 nucleotide sequence: TGTGCCAGCAGCACGACAGGGGAGAACACTGAAGCTTTCTTT.

This rearrangement joins TRBV15 to TRBJ1-5; the D gene is possibly TRBD1 (5 bases). V was trimmed by 0 bases and J by 3 bases, leaving 12 bases between them. CDR3 length equals 16 residues. Germline CDR1 and CDR2: LNHNV and YYDKDF (reference sequence). The CDR3 nucleotides are TGTGCCACCAGCAGAGACAGGGCGGAAGCCAATCAGCCCCAGCATTTT. Translated: CATSRDRAEANQPQHF.

CDR3 amino acids: CASRMTSDYITDTQYF. CDR3 nucleotides: TGTGCCAGCCGGATGACTAGCGATTATATCACAGATACGCAGTATTTT. The chain links TRBV28 to TRBJ2-3, with TRBD2 matching 8 bases. The CDR3 consists of 16 residues. With 8 bases clipped from V and 2 bases from J, the junction kept 12 bases outside the gene matches. Germline V gene lookup returns CDR1 MDHEN and CDR2 SYDVKM.

The chain carries TRBV6-5 and TRBJ2-1; D is unresolved. The V end lost 0 bases, the J end lost 8 bases, and 8 bases lay between the germline ends. Germline CDR1 and CDR2: MNHEY and SVGAGI. This CDR3 region has 13 residues. This CDR3 is CASSYSTRDEQFF. The DNA of the CDR3 is TGTGCCAGCAGTTACTCTACCCGGGATGAGCAGTTCTTC.

The J gene is TRBJ2-1, the V gene TRBV19; a possible D gene is TRBD2 (5 bases). Per the germline V gene, CDR1 is LNHDA and CDR2 is SQIVND (reference sequence). Trimming removed 6 bases at V and 3 bases at J, with 12 bases between. This CDR3 is built from 14 residues. CDR3 sequence reads: CASSTGENYNEQFF. CDR3 in DNA: TGTGCCAGTAGCACCGGGGAGAACTACAATGAGCAGTTCTTC.

The V and J genes are TRBV7-3 and TRBJ2-1, with TRBD2 identical over 10 bases. V lost 5 bases and J lost 7; bases outside the gene matches: 8. Looked up from germline, CDR1 is SGHTA and CDR2 is FQGTGA. CDR3 length: 15 residues. The CDR3 loop reads CASSPLLAGNNEQFF. In DNA form, the CDR3 reads TGTGCCAGCAGCCCTCTACTAGCGGGAAATAATGAGCAGTTCTTC. Complete variable domain (other parts from reference TRBV7-3 and TRBJ2-1): GAGVSQTPSNKVTEKGKYVELRCDPISGHTALYWYRQSLGQGPEFLIYFQGTGAADDSGLPNDRFFAVRPEGSVSTLKIQRTERGDSAVYLCASSPLLAGNNEQFFGPGTRLTVL.

V is TRBV27 and J is TRBJ2-7, with 9 bases that match TRBD2. Germline lookup yields CDR1 MNHEY and CDR2 SMNVEV (reference sequence). This CDR3 comprises 15 residues. V gave up 5 bases and J gave up 6 bases; unmatched junction bases: 11. CDR3 in amino acids: CASSAGLAITGEQYF. CDR3 DNA: TGTGCCAGCAGTGCCGGACTAGCGATAACGGGCGAGCAGTACTTC.

On this clone itself: At the DNA level, this CDR3 is encoded by other sequences in the same sample as well. CDR3 DNA: TGTGCCAGCTCACCGGCTGGCGGATCCTACGAGCAGTACTTC. Its protein is CASSPAGGSYEQYF. The rearrangement uses TRBV18 and TRBJ2-7, with D unresolved. The germline CDR1 and CDR2 sequences are KGHSH and LQKENI. The CDR3 is 14 residues long. Trimming took off 3 bases at V and 1 base at J, with 10 bases between the two ends.

Regarding this clone: The same CDR3 also results from other DNA sequences found in this sample. The chain uses TRBV27 and TRBJ2-7, with D hard to call. The length of the CDR3 is 14 residues. Per germline, CDR1 MNHEY and CDR2 SMNVEV (reference sequence). The V end lost 3 bases, the J end lost 0 bases, and 9 bases lay between the germline ends. Here the CDR3 DNA reads TGTGCCAGCAGTTTTTCGGGTTCCTCCTACGAGCAGTACTTC. Residues: CASSFSGSSYEQYF.

About this clone: Other DNA sequences in the same sample also yield this CDR3. This sequence joins TRBV27 and TRBJ2-3; no clear D gene. The ends were cut back, 3 bases at V and 0 bases at J, with 1 base in the middle. CDR1 is MNHEY and CDR2 is SMNVEV in the germline V gene (reference sequence). The CDR3 totals 12 residues. The CDR3 reads CASSLSTDTQYF. The CDR3, as DNA: TGTGCCAGCAGTTTGAGCACAGATACGCAGTATTTT.

The chain employs TRBV5-1 and TRBJ1-2; D not resolved. Germline CDR1 reads SGHRS; CDR2 reads YFSETQ. Between the trimmed V and J ends, which lost 2 bases and 8 bases, there was a span of 19 bases. The CDR3 covers 15 residues. CDR3: CASSLEEWTPRGYTF. CDR3 nucleotides: TGCGCCAGCAGCTTAGAGGAGTGGACCCCTCGGGGCTACACCTTC.

In its sample, this clone was seen once. The chain has TRBV27 and TRBJ2-7; D gene ambiguous. Germline CDR1 MNHEY, CDR2 SMNVEV (reference sequence). This CDR3 is built from 13 residues. With 3 bases removed from V and 2 bases from J, the gap between germline ends came to 8 bases. CDR3 nucleotides: TGTGCCAGCAGTTTCTCGCCGGCCTACGAGCAGTACTTC. This sequence encodes CASSFSPAYEQYF.

For this clone: The sample holds other DNA sequences that translate to the same CDR3. This sequence joins TRBV5-6 and TRBJ2-7; the match to TRBD1 covers 7 bases. This CDR3 contains 13 residues. Germline V gives CDR1 SGHDT, CDR2 YYEEEE. The V and J ends lost 0 bases and 3 bases, in that order; junction bases with no gene match: 0. The CDR3 protein is CASSLDRGYEQYF. CDR3 coding DNA: TGTGCCAGCAGCTTGGACAGGGGCTACGAGCAGTACTTC. Looking up the rest from reference TRBV5-6 and TRBJ2-7 gives the full variable domain: DAGVTQSPTHLIKTRGQQVTLRCSPKSGHDTVSWYQQALGQGPQFIFQYYEEEERQRGNFPDRFSGHQFPNYSSELNVNALLLGDSALYLCASSLDRGYEQYFGPGTRLTVT.

This chain connects TRBV29-1 to TRBJ1-1; 9 nucleotides agree with TRBD1. The length of the CDR3 is 16 residues. The germline CDR1 and CDR2 sequences are SQVTM and ANQGSEA. Trimming at V came to 0 bases and at J to 4 bases, leaving 9 bases not matched to a gene. The CDR3 reads CSVEDNTGGGFTEAFF. The CDR3 DNA reads TGCAGCGTTGAAGATAACACAGGGGGCGGCTTCACTGAAGCTTTCTTT.

In regard to this clone: A much larger clone differs from this one at a single base, so this may be a read error. The genes are TRBV7-8 and TRBJ2-2, with D unclear. Looked up from germline, CDR1 is SGHVS and CDR2 is FQNEAQ. Trimming stripped 5 bases from V and 2 bases from J, with 3 bases between. The CDR3 runs to 12 residues. The CDR3 spells CASSANTGELFF. CDR3 bases: TGTGCCAGCAGCGCAAACACCGGGGAGCTGTTTTTT.

The chain carries TRBV19 and TRBJ2-6; D is unresolved. From germline, CDR1 is LNHDA and CDR2 SQIVND (reference sequence). V was clipped by 4 bases and J by 1 base, with 5 bases between them. The CDR3 is 14 residues long. In nucleotides, the CDR3 is TGTGCCAGTAGTAACCGATCTGGGGCCAACGTCCTGACTTTC. Its translation: CASSNRSGANVLTF.

Note on this clone: The same CDR3 arises from other DNA sequences in this sample as well. This rearrangement joins TRBV7-9 to TRBJ2-7; no clear D. The CDR3 length is 11 residues. The germline CDR1 and CDR2 sequences are SEHNR and FQNEAQ (reference sequence). V was pared by 5 bases and J by 3 bases, with 5 bases between. The CDR3 protein is CASSQDYEQYF. The CDR3 bases are TGTGCCAGCAGCCAAGACTACGAGCAGTACTTC.

V usage is TRBV27 and J usage is TRBJ2-1, with 8 bases aligning to TRBD2. From germline, CDR1 is MNHEY and CDR2 SMNVEV (reference sequence). This CDR3 has 15 amino acids. V lost 5 bases and J lost 4; bases outside the gene matches: 7. The CDR3 DNA reads TGTGCCAGCAGTGCAGCGGGAGATGGTTACAATGAGCAGTTCTTC. This translates into CASSAAGDGYNEQFF.

In its sample, this clone was seen once. The rearrangement uses TRBV19 and TRBJ1-2; D is ambiguous. This CDR3 spans 15 amino acids. Trimming left V 4 bases short and J 1 base short, with 13 bases between. Per germline, CDR1 LNHDA and CDR2 SQIVND (reference sequence). This CDR3 is CASSSRIAHNYGYTF. The CDR3 DNA reads as TGTGCCAGTAGTAGCCGGATAGCCCATAACTATGGCTACACCTTC.